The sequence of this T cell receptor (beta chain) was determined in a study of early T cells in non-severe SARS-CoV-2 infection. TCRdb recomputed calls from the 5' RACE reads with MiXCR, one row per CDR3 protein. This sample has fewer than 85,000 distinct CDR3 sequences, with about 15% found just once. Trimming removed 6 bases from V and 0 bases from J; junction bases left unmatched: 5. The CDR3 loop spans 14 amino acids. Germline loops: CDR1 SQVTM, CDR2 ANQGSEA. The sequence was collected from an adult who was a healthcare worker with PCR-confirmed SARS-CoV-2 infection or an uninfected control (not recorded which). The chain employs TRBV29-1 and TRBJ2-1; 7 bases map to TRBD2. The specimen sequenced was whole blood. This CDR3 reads CSVKLARSYNEQFF. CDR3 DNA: TGCAGCGTCAAACTAGCGCGCTCCTACAATGAGCAGTTCTTC.